Sequencing of this T cell receptor beta chain was carried out in a study of blood T cells in healthy people across ages (dated by TCRdb to the mid-2010s). Concerning the study at large: Template switching captured roughly one uniquely barcoded TCR beta cDNA molecule per two T cells in model experiments. The study measured age-related changes in TCR beta repertoire diversity using deep sequencing normalized with unique cDNA molecular identifiers. The donors were divided into four age groups: young (average approximately 15 years), middle-aged (about 39), aged (roughly 60) and long-lived (82). To avoid experimental bias, donors of different ages were spread randomly across the sequencing lanes. For two donors (one aged 18 to 29 and one aged 80 or older), the study analyzed two additional independent replicas of 1 million unique cDNA reads from the same blood draw.

As concerns this clonotype: No antigen is known for it. One end of the junction is discordant with germline, which a read error may explain.

Results the study describes overall, beyond this receptor: Because profiling used bulk unsorted PBMCs, naive and antigen-experienced compartments could not be compared conclusively. Because the CMV infection status of the donors was unknown, age-related changes in expanded clonotypes may potentially have been confounded. Estimates of total diversity based on one million sequenced T cells were regarded as lower bounds and as underestimates. As age increased, observed TCR beta diversity per million T cells dropped in a roughly linear way, and a significant reduction was already evident by age 40. Compared with the aged group, the long-lived group had more naive CD4+ T cells, fewer expanded clones and increased TCR diversity, suggesting age selection. There was a strong correlation between observed TCR beta diversity and the percentage of naive T cells measured by flow cytometry.

Library preparation was by 5' RACE. A second PCR of roughly 6 to 11 cycles was performed with a sample-barcoded 5' primer and a J-beta primer mix. Each TCR beta cDNA molecule received a unique molecular identifier from a template-switch 5' adaptor carrying 12 random nucleotides. Each sample yielded at least 3 million CDR3-containing paired-end reads. All of the RNA was converted into first-strand cDNA using the Mint cDNA synthesis kit, with a TRBC-specific oligonucleotide serving as the primer. Following uracil-DNA glycosylase treatment, a first 18-cycle PCR with universal primers M1SS and BC2_uni_R was performed on all cDNA. Regarding the original processing steps: Normalization of each sample was performed by random selection of 1 million high-quality reads, each carrying a distinct molecular identifier. Reads sharing molecular identifiers were discarded rather than binned into consensus sequences. MiTCR, set to a Q25 quality threshold and the strictest error-elimination algorithm, was used for CDR3 identification, clonotype clustering and error correction. A nonparametric unseen species model with Euler transformation was used to estimate lower-bound total TCR beta diversity. TCRdb reprocessing: public reads trimmed at Q25 with fastp, clones called with MiXCR, in-frame beta chains kept. Rows merge per CDR3 protein into single entries with the most common DNA and genes. It is TCRdb's table, rather than the study itself, that gives the V and J calls and clone size. The sample table shows 1.8 million or so distinct CDR3 sequences, and approximately 39% are seen once. In total, the top ten clones hold 20% to 25% of the sample.

The donors were 40 or so Caucasian individuals from Russia, aged roughly 6 to 100 years, who were systemically healthy. Approximately 10 milliliters of peripheral blood were collected from each donor into EDTA-treated Vacutainer tubes. Ficoll-Paque density-gradient centrifugation was used to isolate PBMCs, with at least 7 million per sample. Trizol reagent was used to extract total RNA from PBMCs, with at least 5.5 micrograms per sample. For every donor, flow cytometry on a PBMC aliquot measured the percentage of naive CD45RAhigh/CD27high T cells. Measured from the cysteine to the phenylalanine, the CDR3 is 10 residues long. Solely the CDR3 DNA is kept, with 30 bases framed from the first base. According to the germline V gene, CDR1 reads SGHVS and CDR2 reads FQNEAQ.

The sequence joins TRBV7-8 to TRBJ2-7, with the D gene too uncertain to name. Sequencing input: blood. The sequence came from a human donor in good health. The DNA sequence follows: TGTGCCAGCAGTATCTACGAGCGGTACTTC. This encodes CASSIYERYF.